The 17 T cell receptor beta chains below come from one sample, sequenced in a study of CD8+ T cells in alopecia areata. Sequencing used cDNA as its template, made by extracting RNA and reverse transcribing it. Libraries were prepared by immunoSEQ multiplex PCR; TCRdb keeps only in-frame clonotypes and omits some of them. The sample gives 200,000 to 250,000 clones, 50% to 70% of which show up once; roughly 1.4% is in the top ten. Specified treatment: oral pan-JAK inhibitor, 5-10 mg twice daily. The sequences come from CD4+ T cells sorted from blood, collected at week 4, from a patient treated with tofacitinib. These receptors all stem from a human donor with alopecia areata.

This clone has more than one count but fewer than ten. V and J are TRBV9 and TRBJ2-2, with 9 bases fitting TRBD1. CDR1 and CDR2 from the germline V gene are SGDLS and YYNGEE. The V segment lost 3 bases and the J segment 1 base; nucleotides outside the gene matches: 1. The CDR3 length is 15 residues. CDR3: CASSAGQGNTGELFF. For the CDR3, the DNA is TGTGCCAGCAGCGCGGGACAGGGGAACACCGGGGAGCTGTTTTTT.

This clone was detected only once. The CDR3 DNA reads TGTGCCAGCAGCCCCGGACAGGGACCCAATGAAAAACTGTTTTTT. It specifies CASSPGQGPNEKLFF. The chain combines TRBV7-7 with TRBJ1-4; 8 bases align to TRBD1. Trimming at V came to 5 bases and at J to 5 bases, leaving 7 bases not matched to a gene. The germline CDR1 and CDR2 sequences are SSHAT and FNYEAQ (reference sequence). This CDR3 region has 15 residues.

This chain connects TRBV27 to TRBJ2-5; D is undetermined. The germline V gene has CDR1 MNHEY and CDR2 SMNVEV (reference sequence). V gave up 6 bases and J gave up 1 base, with 9 bases separating them. The CDR3 length is 13 residues. The CDR3, as DNA: TGTGCCAGCAGGCCCGGGTCCCAAGAGACCCAGTACTTC. Protein: CASRPGSQETQYF.

V gene TRBV29-1 combines with J gene TRBJ2-4; D unresolved. Germline CDR1 SQVTM, CDR2 ANQGSEA. The CDR3 runs 10 residues. Between the trimmed V and J ends, which lost 4 bases and 8 bases, there was a span of 6 bases. CDR3 bases: TGCAGCGTTGCCCAGGACATTCAGTACTTC. It yields the protein CSVAQDIQYF.

V usage is TRBV5-1 and J usage is TRBJ1-1, with TRBD1 matching 7 bases. The germline V gene encodes CDR1 SGHRS and CDR2 YFSETQ. The CDR3 is 14 amino acids. V was pared by 2 bases and J by 4 bases, with 5 bases of the junction left unmatched. The CDR3 is CASSFPRQGTEAFF. CDR3 coding DNA: TGCGCCAGCAGCTTTCCCCGACAGGGCACTGAAGCTTTCTTT.

Comment on this clone: One junction end disagrees with the germline gene, perhaps due to a read error. The chain joins TRBV7-2 to TRBJ2-7; D call uncertain. Germline V gives CDR1 SGHTA, CDR2 FQGNSA. The CDR3 is made up of 11 amino acids. The CDR3 nucleotides read TGTGCCAGCAGCTTAGTAGGAACCACAAACTTC. This translates into CASSLVGTTNF.

DNA for the CDR3: TGCAGTGCTAGAGCACAGTCACCCCTCCACTTT. It encodes CSARAQSPLHF. The V call is TRBV20-1, the J call TRBJ1-6; unclear D gene. Deletions cut 1 base from V and 10 bases from J, with 5 bases between. This CDR3 spans 11 amino acids. The V gene's germline CDR1 is DFQATT and CDR2 SNEGSKA (reference sequence).

This clone appeared a few times. This sequence joins TRBV29-1 and TRBJ2-2, with 11 bases matching TRBD2. CDR3 length: 14 amino acids. The germline CDR1 and CDR2 sequences are SQVTM and ANQGSEA. Trimming removed 6 bases from V and 4 bases from J; junction bases left unmatched: 4. This CDR3 is CSVAGLAATGELFF. In DNA form, the CDR3 reads TGCAGCGTCGCGGGACTAGCGGCCACCGGGGAGCTGTTTTTT.

This rearrangement joins TRBV30 to TRBJ1-1, with TRBD1 matching 8 bases. This CDR3 comprises 16 residues. Germline loops: CDR1 GTSNPN, CDR2 SVGIG (reference sequence). Germline trimming cut 0 bases from V and 5 bases from J; bases unmatched to any gene: 11. CDR3 bases: TGTGCCTGGAGTGTATCCGGGACAGGAGGGTATACTGAAGCTTTCTTT. This gives the protein CAWSVSGTGGYTEAFF.

The genes are TRBV4-3 and TRBJ2-7; possibly TRBD1 for D (5 bases). This CDR3 is built from 16 residues. Germline V gives CDR1 LGHNA, CDR2 YSLEER. Trimming stripped 1 base from V and 5 bases from J, with 18 bases between. The CDR3, as DNA: TGCGCCAGCAGCCAAGGGGGCAGTTACTTTCTGGACGAGCAGTACTTC. Protein: CASSQGGSYFLDEQYF.

A remark on this clone: The same CDR3 also results from other DNA sequences found in this sample. This rearrangement joins TRBV29-1 to TRBJ2-3; D remains unclear. V lost 4 bases to trimming and J lost 2 bases, with 10 bases between them. The CDR3 extends over 13 amino acids. Germline V gene sequence: CDR1 SQVTM, CDR2 ANQGSEA. The CDR3 DNA reads TGCAGCGTTGGCGGCAGAGCCACAGATACGCAGTATTTT. It is translated as CSVGGRATDTQYF.

This chain joins TRBV11-3 and TRBJ2-1; D is unresolved. Trimming cost V 0 bases and J 4 bases, with 7 bases left between them. CDR1 is SGHNT and CDR2 is YENEEA in the germline V gene. The CDR3 sequence is 14 residues long. CDR3 loop: CASSLDMAYNEQFF. CDR3 nucleotides: TGTGCCAGCAGCTTAGATATGGCTTACAATGAGCAGTTCTTC.

The chain recombines TRBV7-2 with TRBJ1-5, with 7 bases lining up with TRBD1. V gave up 4 bases and J gave up 3 bases; unmatched junction bases: 6. The CDR3 sequence is 15 residues long. Germline lookup yields CDR1 SGHTA and CDR2 FQGNSA. The DNA for the CDR3 is TGTGCCAGCAGCTGGGGACAGACAAACAATCAGCCCCAGCATTTT. Translation: CASSWGQTNNQPQHF.

This chain joins TRBV1 and TRBJ2-5; TRBD2, as called in the table, went unchecked against the DNA. TRBV1 is shown as a pseudogene. The CDR3 is made up of 11 amino acids. CDR3 sequence: CTREEAETQYF. The CDR3 nucleotides are TGCACCCGTGAGGAGGCGGAGACCCAGTACTTC.

This chain connects TRBV5-6 to TRBJ2-7; D unresolved. The CDR3 is made up of 12 amino acids. With 2 bases removed from V and 3 bases from J, the gap between germline ends came to 6 bases. Germline V gives CDR1 SGHDT, CDR2 YYEEEE. The CDR3 spells CASSFKGYEQYF. CDR3 DNA sequence: TGTGCCAGCAGCTTCAAGGGCTACGAGCAGTACTTC.

The chain joins TRBV7-8 to TRBJ2-7, with TRBD1 matching over 7 bases. The CDR3 sequence is 14 residues long. Germline values: CDR1 SGHVS, CDR2 FQNEAQ. V trimming: 6 bases; J trimming: 6 bases; junction bases outside the gene matches: 11. CDR3 loop: CASRNRTGGGEQYF. For the CDR3, the DNA is TGTGCCAGCAGAAACAGGACAGGTGGAGGCGAGCAGTACTTC.

This CDR3 reads CASSQGESNYGYTF. CDR3 DNA sequence: TGCGCCAGCAGCCAAGGAGAATCTAACTATGGCTACACCTTC. This rearrangement joins TRBV4-3 to TRBJ1-2, with no clear D. V lost 1 base and J lost 0, with 6 bases in between. The CDR3 contains 14 residues. The germline gives CDR1 LGHNA, CDR2 YSLEER.